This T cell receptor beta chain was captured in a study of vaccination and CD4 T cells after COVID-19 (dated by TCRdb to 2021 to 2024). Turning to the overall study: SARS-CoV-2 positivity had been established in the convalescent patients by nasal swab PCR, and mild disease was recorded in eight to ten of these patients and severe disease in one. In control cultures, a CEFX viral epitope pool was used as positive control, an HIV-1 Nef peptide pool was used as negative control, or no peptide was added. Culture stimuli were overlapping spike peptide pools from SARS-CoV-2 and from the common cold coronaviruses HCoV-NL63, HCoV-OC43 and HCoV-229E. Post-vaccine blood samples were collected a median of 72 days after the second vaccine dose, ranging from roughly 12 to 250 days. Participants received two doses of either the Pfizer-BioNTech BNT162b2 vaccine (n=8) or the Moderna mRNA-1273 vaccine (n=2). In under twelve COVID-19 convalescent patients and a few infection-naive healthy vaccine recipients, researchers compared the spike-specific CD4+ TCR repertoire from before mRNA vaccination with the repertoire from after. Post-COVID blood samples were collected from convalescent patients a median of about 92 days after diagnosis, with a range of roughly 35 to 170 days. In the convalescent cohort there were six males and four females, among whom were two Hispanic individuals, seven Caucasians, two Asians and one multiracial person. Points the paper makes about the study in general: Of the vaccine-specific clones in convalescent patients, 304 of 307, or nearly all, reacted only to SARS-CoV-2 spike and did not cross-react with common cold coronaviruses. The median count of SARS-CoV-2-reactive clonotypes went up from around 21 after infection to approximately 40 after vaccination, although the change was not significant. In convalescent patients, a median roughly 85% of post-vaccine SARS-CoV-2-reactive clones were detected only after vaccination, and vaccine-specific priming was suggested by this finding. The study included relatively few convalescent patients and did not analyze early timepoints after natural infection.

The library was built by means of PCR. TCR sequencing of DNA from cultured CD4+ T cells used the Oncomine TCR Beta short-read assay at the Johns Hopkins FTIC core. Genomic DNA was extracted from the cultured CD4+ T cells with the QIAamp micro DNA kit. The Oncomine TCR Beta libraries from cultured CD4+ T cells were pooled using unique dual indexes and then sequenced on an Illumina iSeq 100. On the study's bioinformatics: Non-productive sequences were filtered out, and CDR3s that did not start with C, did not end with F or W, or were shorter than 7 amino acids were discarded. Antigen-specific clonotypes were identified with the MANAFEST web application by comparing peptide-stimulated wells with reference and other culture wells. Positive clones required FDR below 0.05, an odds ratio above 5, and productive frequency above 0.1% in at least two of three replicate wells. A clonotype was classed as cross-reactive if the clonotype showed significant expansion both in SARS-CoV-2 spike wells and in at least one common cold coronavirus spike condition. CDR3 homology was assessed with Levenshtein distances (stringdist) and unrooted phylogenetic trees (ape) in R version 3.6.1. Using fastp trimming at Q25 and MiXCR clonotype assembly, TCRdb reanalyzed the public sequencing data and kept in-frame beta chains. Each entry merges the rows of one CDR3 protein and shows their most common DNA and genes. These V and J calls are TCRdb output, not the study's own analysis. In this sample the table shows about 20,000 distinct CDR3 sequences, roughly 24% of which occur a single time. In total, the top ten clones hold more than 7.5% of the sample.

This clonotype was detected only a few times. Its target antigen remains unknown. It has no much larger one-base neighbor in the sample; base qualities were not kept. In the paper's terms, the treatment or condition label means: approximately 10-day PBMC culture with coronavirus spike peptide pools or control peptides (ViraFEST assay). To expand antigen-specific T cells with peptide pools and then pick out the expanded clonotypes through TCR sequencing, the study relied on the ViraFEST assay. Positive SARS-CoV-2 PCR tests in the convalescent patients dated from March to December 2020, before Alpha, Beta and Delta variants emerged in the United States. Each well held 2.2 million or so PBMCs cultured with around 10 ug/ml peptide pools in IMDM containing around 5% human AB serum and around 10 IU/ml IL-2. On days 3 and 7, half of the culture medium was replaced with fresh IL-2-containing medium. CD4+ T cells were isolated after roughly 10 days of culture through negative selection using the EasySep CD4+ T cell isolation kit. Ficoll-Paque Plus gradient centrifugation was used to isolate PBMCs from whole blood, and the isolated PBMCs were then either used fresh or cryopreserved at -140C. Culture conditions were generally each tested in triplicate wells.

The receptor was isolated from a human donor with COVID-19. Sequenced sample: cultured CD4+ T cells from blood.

Here is the DNA: TGTGCCAGTCGACGGGCAGCCACCTCTGGAAACACCATATATTTT. Its protein product is CASRRAATSGNTIYF. The rearranged chain carries TRBV2 and TRBJ1-3, with an unclear D gene assignment. The trim is 9 bases for V and 0 bases for J, with a gap of 15 bases between the germline ends. The CDR3 runs 15 residues from the cysteine to the phenylalanine. The retained sequence is limited to the CDR3, 45 bases, with the frame set at the first base. CDR1 is given as SNHLY and CDR2 as FYNNEI, both from the germline V gene. The CDR3 plus the reference TRBV2 and TRBJ1-3 genes for the other parts give the full variable domain: EPEVTQTPSHQVTQMGQEVILRCVPISNHLYFYWYRQILGQKVEFLVSFYNNEISEKSEIFDDQFSVERPDGSNFTLKIRSTKLEDSAMYFCASRRAATSGNTIYFGEGSWLTVV.